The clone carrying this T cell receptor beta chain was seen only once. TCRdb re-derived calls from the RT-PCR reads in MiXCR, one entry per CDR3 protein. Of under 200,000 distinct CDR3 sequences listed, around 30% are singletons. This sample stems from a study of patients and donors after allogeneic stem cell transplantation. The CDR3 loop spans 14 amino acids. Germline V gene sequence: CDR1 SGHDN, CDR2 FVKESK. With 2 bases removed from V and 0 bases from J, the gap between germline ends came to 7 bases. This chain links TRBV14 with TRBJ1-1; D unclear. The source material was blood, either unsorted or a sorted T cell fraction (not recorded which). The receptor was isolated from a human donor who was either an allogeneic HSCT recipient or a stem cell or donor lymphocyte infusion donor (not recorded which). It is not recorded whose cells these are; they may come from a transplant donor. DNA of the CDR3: TGTGCCAGCAGCCAACCAGGTATGAACACTGAAGCTTTCTTT. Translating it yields CASSQPGMNTEAFF.